This T cell receptor (beta chain) was recovered during a study of cytomegalovirus exposure and HLA in healthy donors. Findings and limits, study-wide: When analyzed later, the rates of TCR association showed variation by HLA locus, with DRB1 the most and HLA-C the fewest.

The primer mix had 60 Vbeta and 13 Jbeta primers. Sequencing used immunoSEQ multiplex PCR; TCRdb keeps in-frame clones, though not all of them. Of 180,000 or so clones listed, more than 65% are singletons. Turning to this clone: Its antigen is not identified.

This CDR3 region has 16 residues. Germline values: CDR1 SGHRS, CDR2 YFSETQ. Trimming shortened V by 4 bases and J by 1 base, and 16 bases separated the two germline ends. The sample consisted of PBMCs. The sequence came from a female donor in good health and CMV-seronegative. The chain couples TRBV5-1 to TRBJ2-3, with a weak D call TRBD2 (6 bases). CDR3 protein: CASSPRASGRTDTQYF. CDR3 DNA: TGCGCCAGCAGCCCCCGCGCCAGCGGGCGCACAGATACGCAGTATTTT.